One TCR beta chain is described in this entry. CDR1 is LGHNA, CDR2 YNFKEQ, per germline. V was clipped by 1 base and J by 2 bases, with 12 bases between them. The CDR3 contains 16 residues. The data originate from a study of blood T cell repertoires in COVID-19. Study at large: Specimens from acute and convalescent COVID-19 originated in the United States, Italy and Spain. T cells, B-cell-depleted T cells, or PBMCs provided the cDNA or gDNA that served as material.

In the study's own analysis: By means of reference gene primer amplification, nucleated cell counts were estimated. Assay used: immunoSEQ multiplex PCR; TCRdb lists only in-frame clones, some missing. V and J calls and clone size follow that table, whereas D and trimming were derived from the DNA. This sample carries about 240,000 clones, roughly 86% of them seen once, and the ten largest clones take roughly 12%. This sequence originates from a man older than 75 with acute or convalescent COVID-19. The chain joins TRBV4-2 to TRBJ1-5; tentative D call: TRBD1 (5 bases). The specimen was peripheral blood. The CDR3 loop reads CASSQVGRRGNQPQHF. CDR3 DNA sequence: TGTGCCAGCAGCCAAGTAGGACGCAGGGGCAATCAGCCCCAGCATTTT.